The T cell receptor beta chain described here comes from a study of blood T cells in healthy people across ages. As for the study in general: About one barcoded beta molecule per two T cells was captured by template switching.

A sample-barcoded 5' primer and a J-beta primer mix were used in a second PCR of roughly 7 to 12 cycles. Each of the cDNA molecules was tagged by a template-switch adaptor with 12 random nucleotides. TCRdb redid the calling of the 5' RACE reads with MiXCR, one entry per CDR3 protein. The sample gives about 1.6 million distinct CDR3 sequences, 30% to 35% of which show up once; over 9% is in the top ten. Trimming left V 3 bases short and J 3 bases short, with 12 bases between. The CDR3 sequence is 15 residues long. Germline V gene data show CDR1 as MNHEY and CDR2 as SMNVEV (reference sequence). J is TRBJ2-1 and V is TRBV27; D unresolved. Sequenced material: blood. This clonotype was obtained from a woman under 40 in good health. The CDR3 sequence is CASSFGQVNYNEQFF. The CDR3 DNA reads TGTGCCAGCAGTTTTGGGCAGGTAAACTACAATGAGCAGTTCTTC.